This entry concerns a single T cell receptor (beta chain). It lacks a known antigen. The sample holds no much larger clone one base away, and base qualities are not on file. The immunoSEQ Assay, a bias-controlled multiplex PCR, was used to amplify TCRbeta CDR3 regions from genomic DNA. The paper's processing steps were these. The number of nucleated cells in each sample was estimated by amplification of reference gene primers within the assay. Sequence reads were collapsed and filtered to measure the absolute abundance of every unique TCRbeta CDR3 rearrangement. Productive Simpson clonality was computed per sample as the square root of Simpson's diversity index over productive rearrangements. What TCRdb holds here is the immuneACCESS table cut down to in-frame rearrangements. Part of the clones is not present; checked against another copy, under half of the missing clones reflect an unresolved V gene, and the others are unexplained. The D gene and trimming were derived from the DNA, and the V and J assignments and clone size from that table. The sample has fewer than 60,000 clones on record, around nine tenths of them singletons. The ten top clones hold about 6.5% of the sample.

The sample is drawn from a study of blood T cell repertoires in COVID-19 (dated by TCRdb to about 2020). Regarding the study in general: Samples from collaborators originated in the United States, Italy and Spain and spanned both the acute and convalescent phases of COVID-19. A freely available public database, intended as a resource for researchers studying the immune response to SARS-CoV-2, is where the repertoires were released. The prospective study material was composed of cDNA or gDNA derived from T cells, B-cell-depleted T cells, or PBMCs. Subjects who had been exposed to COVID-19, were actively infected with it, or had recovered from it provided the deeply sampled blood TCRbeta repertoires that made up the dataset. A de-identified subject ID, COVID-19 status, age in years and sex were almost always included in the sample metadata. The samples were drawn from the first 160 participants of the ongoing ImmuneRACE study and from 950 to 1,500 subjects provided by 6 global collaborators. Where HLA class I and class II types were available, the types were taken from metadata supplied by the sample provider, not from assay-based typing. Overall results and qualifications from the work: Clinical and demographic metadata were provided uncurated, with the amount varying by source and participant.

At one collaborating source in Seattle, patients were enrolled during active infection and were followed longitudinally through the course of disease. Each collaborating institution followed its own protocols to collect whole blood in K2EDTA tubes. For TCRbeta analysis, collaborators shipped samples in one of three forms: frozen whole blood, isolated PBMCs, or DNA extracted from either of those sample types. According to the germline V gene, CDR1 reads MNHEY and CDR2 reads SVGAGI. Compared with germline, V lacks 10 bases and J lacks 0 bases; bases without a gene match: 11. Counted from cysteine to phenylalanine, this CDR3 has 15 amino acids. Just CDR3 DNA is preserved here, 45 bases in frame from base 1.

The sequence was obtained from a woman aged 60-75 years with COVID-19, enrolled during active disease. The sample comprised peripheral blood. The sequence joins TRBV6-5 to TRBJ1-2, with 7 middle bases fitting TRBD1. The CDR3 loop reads CATPGGDGANYGYTF. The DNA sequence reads TGTGCCACCCCAGGGGGAGACGGCGCTAACTATGGCTACACCTTC.